This T cell receptor beta chain is from a study of T cell clonality in common variable immunodeficiency. Study results and caveats: Common variable immunodeficiency TCR beta sequences reportedly had fewer deletions and N-nucleotide insertions.

This clone has at least ten counts. Its specificity is not known. With the read ending 3 residues before the CDR3 end, the germline J gene is used to fill in that end. Sequencing input was equivalent genomic DNA from CVID and controls. Some clones are missing from TCRdb's copy, which holds only in-frame ones; the method was immunoSEQ multiplex PCR. The sample yields around 57,000 clones, without any singletons. Each donor provided about 5 to 9 ml of heparinized whole blood. The CDR3 is 14 residues long. The germline V gene encodes CDR1 SGHKS and CDR2 YYEKEE (reference sequence). V lost 2 bases to trimming and J lost 5 bases, with 12 bases between them.

The chain employs TRBV5-5 and TRBJ2-3, with D possibly matching TRBD1 (6 bases). This TCR was recovered from a person aged 18 to 69 in good health. The sequencing input was peripheral blood mononuclear cells. This chain's CDR3 is CASSLTGWGDTQYF. The sequenced CDR3 bases are TGTGCCAGCAGCTTAACAGGGTGGGGAGATACG.